This is a list of T cell receptor beta chains from one sample in a study of blood T cell repertoires in COVID-19. Clones were read by immunoSEQ multiplex PCR, and TCRdb kept only the in-frame ones, dropping some. This table has some 300,000 clones, about 90% appearing once. Sequenced input: peripheral blood. The receptors were sampled from a woman aged 45-59 years with COVID-19, enrolled during active disease. Each CDR3 is given with its conserved first and last residue. A D gene is named only where the DNA matches it firmly. Where a row states a size, it is once, few, many or the class of an expanded clone; other rows omit it.

len: 15; d_gene: TRBD1; j_gene: TRBJ1-6; v_gene: TRBV28; abundance: NA; CDR3aa: CASTVSTGARGPLHF; CDR3nt: TGTGCCAGCACGGTTTCGACAGGGGCGAGAGGCCCCCTCCACTTT
len: 14; d_gene: NA; j_gene: TRBJ1-2; v_gene: TRBV30; abundance: once; CDR3aa: CAWTEGLDRYGYTF; CDR3nt: TGTGCCTGGACCGAAGGTCTGGACAGATATGGCTACACCTTC
len: 15; d_gene: TRBD2; j_gene: TRBJ2-1; v_gene: TRBV6-5; abundance: NA; CDR3aa: CASSFSGKRYNEQFF; CDR3nt: TGTGCCAGCAGTTTTAGCGGGAAACGCTACAATGAGCAGTTCTTC
len: 16; d_gene: NA; j_gene: TRBJ2-2; v_gene: TRBV7-7; abundance: NA; CDR3aa: CASSPAGQKNTGELFF; CDR3nt: TGTGCTAGCAGTCCCGCCGGACAGAAGAACACCGGGGAGCTGTTTTTT
len: 13; d_gene: NA; j_gene: TRBJ2-5; v_gene: TRBV20-1; abundance: NA; CDR3aa: CSASRPGKETQYF; CDR3nt: TGCAGTGCTAGTAGGCCAGGGAAAGAGACCCAGTACTTC
len: 15; d_gene: TRBD1; j_gene: TRBJ2-3; v_gene: TRBV10-3; abundance: NA; CDR3aa: CAISAGQRGTDTQYF; CDR3nt: TGTGCCATCAGTGCGGGACAGCGCGGGACAGATACGCAGTATTTT
len: 12; d_gene: NA; j_gene: TRBJ1-5; v_gene: TRBV7-9; abundance: NA; CDR3aa: CASSSTGQPQHF; CDR3nt: TGTGCCAGCAGCTCCACCGGGCAGCCCCAGCATTTT
len: 14; d_gene: NA; j_gene: TRBJ1-6; v_gene: TRBV6-5; abundance: NA; CDR3aa: CASTGNGGNSPLHF; CDR3nt: TGTGCCAGCACCGGAAACGGCGGGAATTCACCCCTCCACTTT
len: 14; d_gene: TRBD2; j_gene: TRBJ2-7; v_gene: TRBV30; abundance: once; CDR3aa: CAWTRGGVVYEQYF; CDR3nt: TGTGCCTGGACCCGGGGGGGGGTCGTCTACGAGCAGTACTTC
len: 13; d_gene: TRBD1; j_gene: TRBJ2-7; v_gene: TRBV10-3; abundance: NA; CDR3aa: CAISAGQGGEQYF; CDR3nt: TGTGCCATCAGTGCTGGACAGGGGGGCGAGCAGTACTTC
len: 14; d_gene: TRBD2; j_gene: TRBJ2-5; v_gene: TRBV2; abundance: NA; CDR3aa: CASSLAGVRETQYF; CDR3nt: TGTGCCAGCAGTCTAGCGGGAGTCCGGGAGACCCAGTACTTC
len: 16; d_gene: NA; j_gene: TRBJ2-7; v_gene: TRBV27; abundance: NA; CDR3aa: CASSLRTDMSSYEQYF; CDR3nt: TGTGCCAGCAGTCTCCGGACAGACATGAGCTCCTACGAGCAGTACTTC
len: 12; d_gene: TRBD2; j_gene: TRBJ2-7; v_gene: TRBV11-3; abundance: once; CDR3aa: CASSSGTSRQYF; CDR3nt: TGTGCCAGCAGCTCCGGGACTAGCCGTCAGTACTTC